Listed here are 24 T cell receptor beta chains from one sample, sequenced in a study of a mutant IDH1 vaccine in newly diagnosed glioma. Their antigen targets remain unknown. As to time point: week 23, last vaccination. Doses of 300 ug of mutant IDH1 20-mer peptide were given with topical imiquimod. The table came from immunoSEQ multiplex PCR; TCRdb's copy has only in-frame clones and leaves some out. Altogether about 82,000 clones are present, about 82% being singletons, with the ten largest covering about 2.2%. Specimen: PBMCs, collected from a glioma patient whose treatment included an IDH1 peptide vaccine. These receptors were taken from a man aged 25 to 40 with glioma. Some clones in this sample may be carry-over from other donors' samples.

The CDR3 DNA sequence: TGTGCCAGCAGTGATGACCCCCAAGCTAACTCCTACGAGCAGTACTTC. Amino acid sequence: CASSDDPQANSYEQYF. The rearrangement uses TRBV9 and TRBJ2-7; D ambiguous. The CDR3 is 16 residues long. Germline V gene lookup returns CDR1 SGDLS and CDR2 YYNGEE. Trimming left V 5 bases short and J 0 bases short, with 18 bases between.

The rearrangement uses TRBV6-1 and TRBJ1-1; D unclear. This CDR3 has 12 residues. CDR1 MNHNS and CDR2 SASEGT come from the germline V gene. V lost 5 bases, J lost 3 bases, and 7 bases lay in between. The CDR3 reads CASSLQHTEAFF. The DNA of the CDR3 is TGTGCCAGCAGTCTACAGCACACTGAAGCTTTCTTT.

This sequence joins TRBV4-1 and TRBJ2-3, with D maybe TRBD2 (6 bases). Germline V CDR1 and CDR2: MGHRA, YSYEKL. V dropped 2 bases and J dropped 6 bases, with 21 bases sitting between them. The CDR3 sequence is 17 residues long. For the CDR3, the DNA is TGCGCCAGCAGCCAAAGGCCGGGAACTAGCTCGGGGGATACGCAGTATTTT. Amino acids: CASSQRPGTSSGDTQYF.

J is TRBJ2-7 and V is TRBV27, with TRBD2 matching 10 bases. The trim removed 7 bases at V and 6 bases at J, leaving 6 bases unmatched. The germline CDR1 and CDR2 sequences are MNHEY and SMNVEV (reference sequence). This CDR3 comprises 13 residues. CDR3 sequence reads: CASKGASGGEQYF. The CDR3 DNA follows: TGTGCCAGCAAAGGAGCTAGCGGGGGCGAGCAGTACTTC.

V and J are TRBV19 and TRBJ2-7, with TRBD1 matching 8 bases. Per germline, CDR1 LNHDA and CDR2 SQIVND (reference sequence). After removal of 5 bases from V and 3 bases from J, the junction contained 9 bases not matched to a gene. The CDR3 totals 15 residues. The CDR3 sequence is CASSLGTGGFYEQYF. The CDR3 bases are TGTGCCAGTAGTCTCGGGACAGGCGGATTCTACGAGCAGTACTTC.

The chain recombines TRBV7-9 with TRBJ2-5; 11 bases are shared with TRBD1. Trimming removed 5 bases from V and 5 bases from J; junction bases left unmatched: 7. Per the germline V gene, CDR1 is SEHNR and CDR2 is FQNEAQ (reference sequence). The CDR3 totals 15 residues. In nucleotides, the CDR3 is TGTGCCAGCAGCGCGGACAGGGGGCGCGGGGAGACCCAGTACTTC. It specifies CASSADRGRGETQYF. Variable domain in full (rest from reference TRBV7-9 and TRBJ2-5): DTGVSQNPRHKITKRGQNVTFRCDPISEHNRLYWYRQTLGQGPEFLTYFQNEAQLEKSRLLSDRFSAERPKGSFSTLEIQRTEQGDSAMYLCASSADRGRGETQYFGPGTRLLVL.

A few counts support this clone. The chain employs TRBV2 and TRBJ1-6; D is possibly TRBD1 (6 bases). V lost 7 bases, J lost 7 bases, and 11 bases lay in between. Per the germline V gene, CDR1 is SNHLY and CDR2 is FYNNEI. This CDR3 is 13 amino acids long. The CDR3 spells CASNGQSNSPLHF. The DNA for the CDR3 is TGTGCCAGCAATGGACAGTCAAATTCACCCCTCCACTTT.

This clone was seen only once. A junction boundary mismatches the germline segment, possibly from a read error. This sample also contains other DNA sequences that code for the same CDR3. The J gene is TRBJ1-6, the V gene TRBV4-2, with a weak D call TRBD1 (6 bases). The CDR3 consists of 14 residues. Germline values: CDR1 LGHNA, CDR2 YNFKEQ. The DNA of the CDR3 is TGTGCCAGCAGCCGCGACAGGAATAATTCACCCCTCCACTTC. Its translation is CASSRDRNNSPLHF.

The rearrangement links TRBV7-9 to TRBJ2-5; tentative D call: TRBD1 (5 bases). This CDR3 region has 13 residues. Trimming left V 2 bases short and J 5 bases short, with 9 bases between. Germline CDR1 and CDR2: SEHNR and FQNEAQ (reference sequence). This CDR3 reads CASSLQGWETQYF. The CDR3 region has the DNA TGTGCCAGCAGCTTACAGGGATGGGAGACCCAGTACTTC.

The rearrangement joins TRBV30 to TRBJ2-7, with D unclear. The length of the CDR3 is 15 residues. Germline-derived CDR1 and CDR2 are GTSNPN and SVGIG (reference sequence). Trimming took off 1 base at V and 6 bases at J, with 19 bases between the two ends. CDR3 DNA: TGTGCCTGGAGTGACTTATCGACCACCTCGGTCGAGCAGTACTTC. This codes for CAWSDLSTTSVEQYF.

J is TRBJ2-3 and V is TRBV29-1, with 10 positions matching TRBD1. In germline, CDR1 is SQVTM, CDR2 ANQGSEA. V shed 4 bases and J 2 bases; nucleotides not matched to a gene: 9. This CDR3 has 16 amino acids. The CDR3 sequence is CSVVRGQGLPTDTQYF. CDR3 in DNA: TGCAGCGTTGTCAGGGGACAGGGGTTACCCACAGATACGCAGTATTTT.

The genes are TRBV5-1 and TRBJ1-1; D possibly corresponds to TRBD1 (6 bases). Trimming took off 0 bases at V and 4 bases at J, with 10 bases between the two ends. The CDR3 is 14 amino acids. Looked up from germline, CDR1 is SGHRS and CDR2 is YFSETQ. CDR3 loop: CASSLEGVVTEAFF. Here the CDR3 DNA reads TGCGCCAGCAGCTTGGAGGGGGTGGTCACTGAAGCTTTCTTT.

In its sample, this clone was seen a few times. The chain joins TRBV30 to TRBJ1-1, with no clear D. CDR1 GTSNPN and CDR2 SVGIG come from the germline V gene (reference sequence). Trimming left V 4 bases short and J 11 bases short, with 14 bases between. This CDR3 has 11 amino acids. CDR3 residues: CAWTGGLVAFF. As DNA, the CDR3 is TGTGCCTGGACCGGAGGGTTGGTGGCTTTCTTT.

The CDR3 protein is CASSPIGTSGDFTDTQYF. The CDR3 coding sequence is TGTGCCAGCAGCCCCATTGGGACTAGCGGAGACTTCACAGATACGCAGTATTTT. The chain couples TRBV13 to TRBJ2-3; 11 bases are a match to TRBD2. This CDR3 is 18 amino acids long. V lost 5 bases and J lost 2; bases outside the gene matches: 12. Germline values: CDR1 PRHDT, CDR2 FYEKMQ (reference sequence).

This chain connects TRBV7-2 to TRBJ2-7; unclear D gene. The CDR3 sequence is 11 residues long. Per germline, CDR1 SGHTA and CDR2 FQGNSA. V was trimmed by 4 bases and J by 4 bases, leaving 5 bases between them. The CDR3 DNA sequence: TGTGCCAGCAGCTACCGGTACGAGCAGTACTTC. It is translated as CASSYRYEQYF.

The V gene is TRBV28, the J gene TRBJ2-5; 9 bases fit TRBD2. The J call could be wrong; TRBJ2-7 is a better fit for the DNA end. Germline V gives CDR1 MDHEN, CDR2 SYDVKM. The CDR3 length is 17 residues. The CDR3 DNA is TGTGCCAGCAGTTCCCCACGGACTAGCGCTTACTCCTACGAGCAGTACTTC. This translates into CASSSPRTSAYSYEQYF.

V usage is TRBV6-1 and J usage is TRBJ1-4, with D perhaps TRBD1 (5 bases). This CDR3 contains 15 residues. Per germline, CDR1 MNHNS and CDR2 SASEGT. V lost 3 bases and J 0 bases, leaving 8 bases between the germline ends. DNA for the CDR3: TGTGCCAGCAGTGACGGGGCTGCAACTAATGAAAAACTGTTTTTT. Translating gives CASSDGAATNEKLFF.

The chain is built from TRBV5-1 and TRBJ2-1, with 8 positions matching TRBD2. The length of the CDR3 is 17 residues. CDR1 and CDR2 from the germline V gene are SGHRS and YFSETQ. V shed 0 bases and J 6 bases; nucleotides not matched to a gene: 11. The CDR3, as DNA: TGCGCCAGCAGCTTGGCCATAGGGACTAGGCAATCCAATGAGCAGTTCTTC. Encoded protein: CASSLAIGTRQSNEQFF.

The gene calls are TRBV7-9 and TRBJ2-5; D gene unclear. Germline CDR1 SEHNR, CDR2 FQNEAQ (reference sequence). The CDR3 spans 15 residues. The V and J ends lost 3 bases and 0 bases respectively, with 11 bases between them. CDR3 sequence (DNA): TGTGCCAGCAGCTTCCCCCCGAGAGACCAAGAGACCCAGTACTTC. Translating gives CASSFPPRDQETQYF.

For the CDR3, the DNA is TGTGCCAGCATTGGTGCAACAGGGGTACTCACTTCCTACGAGCAGTACTTC. Translation gives CASIGATGVLTSYEQYF. The V and J genes are TRBV2 and TRBJ2-7, with 7 bases fitting TRBD1. The CDR3 totals 17 residues. CDR1 SNHLY and CDR2 FYNNEI come from the germline V gene. V lost 7 bases to trimming and J lost 1 base; unmatched junction nucleotides: 16.

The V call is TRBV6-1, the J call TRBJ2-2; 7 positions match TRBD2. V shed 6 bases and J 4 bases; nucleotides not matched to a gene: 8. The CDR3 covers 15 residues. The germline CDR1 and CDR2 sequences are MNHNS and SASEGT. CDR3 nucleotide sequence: TGTGCCAGCAGGAGGGCTAGCGGCACCACCGGGGAGCTGTTTTTT. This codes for CASRRASGTTGELFF.

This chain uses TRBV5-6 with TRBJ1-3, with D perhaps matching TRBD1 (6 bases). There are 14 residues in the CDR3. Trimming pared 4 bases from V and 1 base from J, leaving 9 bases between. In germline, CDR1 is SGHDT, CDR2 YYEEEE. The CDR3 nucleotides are TGTGCCAGCAGCCCGGACAGATCTGGAAACACCATATATTTT. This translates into CASSPDRSGNTIYF.

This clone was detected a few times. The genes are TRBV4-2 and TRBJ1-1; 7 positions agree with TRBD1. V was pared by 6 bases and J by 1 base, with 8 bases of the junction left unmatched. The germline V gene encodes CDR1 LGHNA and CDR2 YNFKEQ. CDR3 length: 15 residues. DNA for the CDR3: TGTGCCAGCAGACAGGGCGACAGGGAGAACACTGAAGCTTTCTTT. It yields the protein CASRQGDRENTEAFF.

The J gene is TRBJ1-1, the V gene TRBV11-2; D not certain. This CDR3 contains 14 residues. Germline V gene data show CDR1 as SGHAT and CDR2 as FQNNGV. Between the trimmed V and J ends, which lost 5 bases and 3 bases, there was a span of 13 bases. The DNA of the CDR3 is TGTGCCAGCAGCACGGACCGAGACGACACTGAAGCTTTCTTT. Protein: CASSTDRDDTEAFF.